Sequencing of this TCR beta chain was carried out in a study of T cell responses to AZD1222 COVID-19 vaccine. Overall study results and limits: A mostly white British donor set with more females was recruited, and clonal diversity was possibly underestimated.

The assay was immunoSEQ multiplex PCR, and TCRdb's table has in-frame clones only and misses some. Among 100,000 to 150,000 clones listed, less than 90% were seen once. Concerning this clone itself: What it recognizes is unknown.

The CDR3 runs 15 residues. Germline CDR1 is LGHDT and CDR2 is YNNKEL (reference sequence). V trimming: 0 bases; J trimming: 8 bases; junction bases outside the gene matches: 9. The chain is built from TRBV3-1 (or the pseudogene TRBV3-2) and TRBJ2-5; 7 bases map to TRBD1. Sample: peripheral blood, taken on day 0 of AZD1222 vaccination. The sequence derives from an adult in good health. The CDR3 sequence is CASSQDVTGKETQYF. The CDR3 DNA follows: TGTGCCAGCAGCCAAGATGTGACAGGGAAGGAAACCCAGTACTTC.